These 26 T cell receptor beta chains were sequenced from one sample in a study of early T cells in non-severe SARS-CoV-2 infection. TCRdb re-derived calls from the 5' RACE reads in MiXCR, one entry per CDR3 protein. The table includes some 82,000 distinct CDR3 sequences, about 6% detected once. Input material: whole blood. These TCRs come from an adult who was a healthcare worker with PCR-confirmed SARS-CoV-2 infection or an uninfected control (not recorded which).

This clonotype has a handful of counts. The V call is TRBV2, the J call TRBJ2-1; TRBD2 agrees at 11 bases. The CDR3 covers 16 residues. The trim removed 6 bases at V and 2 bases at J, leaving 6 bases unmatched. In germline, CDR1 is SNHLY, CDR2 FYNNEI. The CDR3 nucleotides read TGTGCCAGCAGCGACCTAGCGGGGGGAACCTACAATGAGCAGTTCTTC. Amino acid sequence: CASSDLAGGTYNEQFF. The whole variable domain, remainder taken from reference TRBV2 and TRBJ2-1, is EPEVTQTPSHQVTQMGQEVILRCVPISNHLYFYWYRQILGQKVEFLVSFYNNEISEKSEIFDDQFSVERPDGSNFTLKIRSTKLEDSAMYFCASSDLAGGTYNEQFFGPGTRLTVL.

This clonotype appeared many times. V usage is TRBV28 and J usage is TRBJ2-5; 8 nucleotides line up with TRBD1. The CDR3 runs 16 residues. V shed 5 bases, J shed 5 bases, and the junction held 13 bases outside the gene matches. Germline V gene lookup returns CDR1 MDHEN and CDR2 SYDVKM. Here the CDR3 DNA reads TGTGCCAGCAGTATACCGGGGACAGGCGAAAGGGAGACCCAGTACTTC. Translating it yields CASSIPGTGERETQYF. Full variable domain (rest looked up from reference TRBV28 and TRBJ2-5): DVKVTQSSRYLVKRTGEKVFLECVQDMDHENMFWYRQDPGLGLRLIYFSYDVKMKEKGDIPEGYSVSREKKERFSLILESASTNQTSMYLCASSIPGTGERETQYFGPGTRLLVL.

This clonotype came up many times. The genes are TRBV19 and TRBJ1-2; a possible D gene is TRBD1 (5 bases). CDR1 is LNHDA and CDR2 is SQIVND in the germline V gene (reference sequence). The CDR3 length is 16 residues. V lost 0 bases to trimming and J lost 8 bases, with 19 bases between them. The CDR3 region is CASSIDRRGTSGGYTF. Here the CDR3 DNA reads TGTGCCAGTAGTATAGATCGCCGGGGGACCTCTGGAGGCTACACCTTC.

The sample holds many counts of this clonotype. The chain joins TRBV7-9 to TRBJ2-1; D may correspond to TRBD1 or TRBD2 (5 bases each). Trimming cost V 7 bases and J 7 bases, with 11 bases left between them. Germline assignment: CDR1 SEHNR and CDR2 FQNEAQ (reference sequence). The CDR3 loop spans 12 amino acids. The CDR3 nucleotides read TGTGCCAGCAAGCCTTGGGGGAATGAGCAGTTCTTC. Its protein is CASKPWGNEQFF.

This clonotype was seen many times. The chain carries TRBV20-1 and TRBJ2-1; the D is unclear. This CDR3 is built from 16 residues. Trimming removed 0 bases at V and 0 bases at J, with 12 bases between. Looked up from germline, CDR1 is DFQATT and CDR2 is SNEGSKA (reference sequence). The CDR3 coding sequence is TGCAGTGCTAGAGATCTTGGGAAGAGCTCCTACAATGAGCAGTTCTTC. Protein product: CSARDLGKSSYNEQFF.

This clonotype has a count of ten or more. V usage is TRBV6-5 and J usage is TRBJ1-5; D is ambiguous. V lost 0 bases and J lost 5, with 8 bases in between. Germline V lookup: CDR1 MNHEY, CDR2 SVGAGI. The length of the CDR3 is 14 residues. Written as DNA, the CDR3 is TGTGCCAGCAGTTACTCGACATTGGATCAGCCCCAGCATTTT. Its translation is CASSYSTLDQPQHF.

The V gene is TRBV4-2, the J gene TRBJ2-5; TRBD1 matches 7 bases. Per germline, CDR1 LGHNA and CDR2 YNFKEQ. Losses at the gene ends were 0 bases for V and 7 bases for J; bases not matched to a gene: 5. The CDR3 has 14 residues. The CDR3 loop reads CASSQEQGKRTQYF. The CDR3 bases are TGTGCCAGCAGCCAAGAACAGGGGAAACGGACCCAGTACTTC.

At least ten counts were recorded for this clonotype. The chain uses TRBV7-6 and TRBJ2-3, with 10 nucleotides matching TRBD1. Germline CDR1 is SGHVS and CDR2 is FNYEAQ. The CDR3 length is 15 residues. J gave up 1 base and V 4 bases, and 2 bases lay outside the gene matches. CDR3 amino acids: CASSSGTGGTDTQYF. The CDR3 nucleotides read TGTGCCAGCAGCTCCGGGACAGGGGGCACAGATACGCAGTATTTT.

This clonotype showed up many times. DNA for the CDR3: TGTGCCAGCAGTTCCTCGGGCCCGTCCCATGGCTACACCTTC. This encodes CASSSSGPSHGYTF. The J gene is TRBJ1-2, the V gene TRBV28; no definite D call. Looked up from germline, CDR1 is MDHEN and CDR2 is SYDVKM. This CDR3 is 14 amino acids long. Trimming pared 4 bases from V and 6 bases from J, leaving 15 bases between.

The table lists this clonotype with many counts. The CDR3 DNA sequence: TGCAGCGTTGTTGCTGACAATGAGCAGTTCTTC. It specifies CSVVADNEQFF. The chain couples TRBV29-1 to TRBJ2-1; D call uncertain. The germline V gene encodes CDR1 SQVTM and CDR2 ANQGSEA. The CDR3 runs to 11 residues. Trimming removed 4 bases from V and 5 bases from J, with 6 bases in between.

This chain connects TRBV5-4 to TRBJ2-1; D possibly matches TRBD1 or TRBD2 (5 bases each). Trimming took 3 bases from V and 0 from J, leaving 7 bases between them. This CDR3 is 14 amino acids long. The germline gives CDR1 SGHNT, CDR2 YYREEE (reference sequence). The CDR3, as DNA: TGTGCCAGCAGCTACGGGACCTCCTACAATGAGCAGTTCTTC. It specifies CASSYGTSYNEQFF.

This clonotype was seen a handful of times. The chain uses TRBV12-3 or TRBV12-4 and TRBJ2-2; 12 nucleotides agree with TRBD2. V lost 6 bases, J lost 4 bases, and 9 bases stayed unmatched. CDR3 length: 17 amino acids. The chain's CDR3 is CASSPTLLAGGTGELFF. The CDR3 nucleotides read TGTGCCAGCAGCCCCACTCTACTAGCGGGAGGCACCGGGGAGCTGTTTTTT.

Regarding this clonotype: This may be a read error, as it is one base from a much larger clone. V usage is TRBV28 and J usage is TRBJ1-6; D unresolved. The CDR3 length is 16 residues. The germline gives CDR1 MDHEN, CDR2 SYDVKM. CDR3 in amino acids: CVSSGPVNSYNSPLHF. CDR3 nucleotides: TGTGTCAGCAGTGGACCGGTAAACTCCTATAATTCACCCCTCCACTTT. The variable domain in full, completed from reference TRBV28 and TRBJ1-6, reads DVKVTQSSRYLVKRTGEKVFLECVQDMDHENMFWYRQDPGLGLRLIYFSYDVKMKEKGDIPEGYSVSREKKERFSLILESASTNQTSMYLCVSSGPVNSYNSPLHFGNGTRLTVT.

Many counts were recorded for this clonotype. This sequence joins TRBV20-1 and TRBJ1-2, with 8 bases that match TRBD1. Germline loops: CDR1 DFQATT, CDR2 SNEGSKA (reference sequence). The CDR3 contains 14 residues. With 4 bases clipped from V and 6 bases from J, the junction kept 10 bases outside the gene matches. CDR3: CSATLRGRNDGYTF. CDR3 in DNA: TGCAGTGCTACCCTCAGGGGGCGCAACGATGGCTACACCTTC.

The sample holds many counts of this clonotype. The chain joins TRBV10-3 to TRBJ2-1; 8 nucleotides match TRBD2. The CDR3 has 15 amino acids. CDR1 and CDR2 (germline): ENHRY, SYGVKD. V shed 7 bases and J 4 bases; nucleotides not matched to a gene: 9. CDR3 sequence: CAINPTSGGYNEQFF. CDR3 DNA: TGTGCCATCAACCCCACAAGCGGGGGTTACAATGAGCAGTTCTTC.

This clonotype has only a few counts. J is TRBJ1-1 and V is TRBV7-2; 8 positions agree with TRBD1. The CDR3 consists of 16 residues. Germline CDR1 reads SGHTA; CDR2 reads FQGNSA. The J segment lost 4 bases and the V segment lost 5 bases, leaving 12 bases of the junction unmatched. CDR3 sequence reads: CASSPRTGPLGTEAFF. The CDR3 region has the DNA TGTGCCAGCAGCCCCCGGACAGGGCCTTTGGGCACTGAAGCTTTCTTT.

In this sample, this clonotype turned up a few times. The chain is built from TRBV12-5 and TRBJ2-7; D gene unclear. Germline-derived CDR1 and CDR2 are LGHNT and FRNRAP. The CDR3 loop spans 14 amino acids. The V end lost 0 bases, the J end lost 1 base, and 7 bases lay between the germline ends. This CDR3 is CASGLVPISYEQYF. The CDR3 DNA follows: TGTGCTAGTGGTTTGGTACCAATTTCCTACGAGCAGTACTTC.

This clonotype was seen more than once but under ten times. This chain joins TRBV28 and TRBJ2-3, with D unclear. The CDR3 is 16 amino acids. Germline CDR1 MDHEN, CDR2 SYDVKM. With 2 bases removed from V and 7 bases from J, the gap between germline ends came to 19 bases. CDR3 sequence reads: CASSLPEPVPLNTQYF. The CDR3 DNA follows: TGTGCCAGCAGTTTACCGGAGCCCGTCCCCCTCAATACGCAGTATTTT.

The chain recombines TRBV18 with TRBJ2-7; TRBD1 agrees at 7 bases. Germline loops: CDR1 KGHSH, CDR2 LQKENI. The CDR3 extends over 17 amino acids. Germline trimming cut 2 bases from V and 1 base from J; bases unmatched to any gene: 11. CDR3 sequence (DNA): TGTGCCAGCTCACCAGGGCCAACCGGGACAGTTTCCTACGAGCAGTACTTC. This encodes CASSPGPTGTVSYEQYF. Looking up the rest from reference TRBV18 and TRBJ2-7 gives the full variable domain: NAGVMQNPRHLVRRRGQEARLRCSPMKGHSHVYWYRQLPEEGLKFMVYLQKENIIDESGMPKERFSAEFPKEGPSILRIQQVVRGDSAAYFCASSPGPTGTVSYEQYFGPGTRLTVT.

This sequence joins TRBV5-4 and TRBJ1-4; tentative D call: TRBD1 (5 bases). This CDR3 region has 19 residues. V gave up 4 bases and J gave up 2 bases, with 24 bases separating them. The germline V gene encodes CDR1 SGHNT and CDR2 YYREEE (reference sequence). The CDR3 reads CASSVGTGGGRLTNEKLFF. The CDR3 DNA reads TGTGCCAGCAGCGTGGGGACGGGCGGAGGTCGTCTCACTAATGAAAAACTGTTTTTT.

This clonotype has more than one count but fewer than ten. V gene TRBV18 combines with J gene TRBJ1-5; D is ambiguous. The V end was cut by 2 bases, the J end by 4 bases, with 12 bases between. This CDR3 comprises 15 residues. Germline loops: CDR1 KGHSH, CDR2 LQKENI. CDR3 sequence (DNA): TGTGCCAGCTCACCAAATGGGAACTTGAATCAGCCCCAGCATTTT. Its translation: CASSPNGNLNQPQHF.

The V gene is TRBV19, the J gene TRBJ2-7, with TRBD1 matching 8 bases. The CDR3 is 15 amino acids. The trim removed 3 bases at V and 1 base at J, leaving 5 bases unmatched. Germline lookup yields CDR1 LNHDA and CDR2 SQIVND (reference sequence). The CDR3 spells CASSMRDRFSYEQYF. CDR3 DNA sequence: TGTGCCAGTAGTATGAGGGACAGGTTTTCCTACGAGCAGTACTTC.

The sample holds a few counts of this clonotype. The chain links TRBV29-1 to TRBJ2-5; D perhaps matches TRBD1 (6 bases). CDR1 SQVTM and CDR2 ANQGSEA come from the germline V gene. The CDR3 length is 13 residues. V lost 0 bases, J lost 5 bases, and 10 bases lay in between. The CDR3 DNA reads TGCAGCGTTGAAGAATGGCAGGGGGAGACCCAGTACTTC. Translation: CSVEEWQGETQYF.

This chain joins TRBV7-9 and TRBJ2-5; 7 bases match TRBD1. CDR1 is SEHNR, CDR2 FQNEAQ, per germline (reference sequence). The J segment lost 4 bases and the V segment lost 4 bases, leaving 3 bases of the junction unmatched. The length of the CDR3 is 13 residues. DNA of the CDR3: TGTGCCAGCAGCTCCAACAGGGGAGAGACCCAGTACTTC. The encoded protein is CASSSNRGETQYF. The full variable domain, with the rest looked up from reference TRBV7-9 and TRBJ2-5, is DTGVSQNPRHKITKRGQNVTFRCDPISEHNRLYWYRQTLGQGPEFLTYFQNEAQLEKSRLLSDRFSAERPKGSFSTLEIQRTEQGDSAMYLCASSSNRGETQYFGPGTRLLVL.

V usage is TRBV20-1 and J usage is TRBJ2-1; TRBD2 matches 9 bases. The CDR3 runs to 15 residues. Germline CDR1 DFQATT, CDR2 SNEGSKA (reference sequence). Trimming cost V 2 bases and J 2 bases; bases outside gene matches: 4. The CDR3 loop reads CSARRTSVTYNEQFF. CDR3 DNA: TGCAGTGCTAGAAGGACTAGCGTTACCTACAATGAGCAGTTCTTC.

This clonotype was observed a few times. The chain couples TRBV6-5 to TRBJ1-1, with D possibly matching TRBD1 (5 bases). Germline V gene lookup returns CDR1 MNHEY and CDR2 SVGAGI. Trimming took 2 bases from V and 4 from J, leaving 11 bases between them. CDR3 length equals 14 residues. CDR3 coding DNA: TGTGCCAGCAGTTACCGGGGGGAGGGCACTGAAGCTTTCTTT. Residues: CASSYRGEGTEAFF.